These T cell receptor beta chains were read from a single sample in a study of CD8+CD57+ T cells in acquired aplastic anemia. TCRdb analysed the reads with MiXCR anew, one entry per CDR3 protein. The top ten hold roughly 3.5% of the sample, which has approximately 170,000 distinct CDR3 sequences, roughly 45% seen once. The sample consisted of sorted CD4+, CD8+, or CD8+CD57+ T cells (not recorded which) from PBMCs. The source of these receptors is a human donor with aplastic anemia. The CDR3 runs from the conserved cysteine through the conserved F or W. A D gene is named only where the DNA matches it firmly. The size of a clone is reported for some rows only, either as once, few or many, or as a class for expanded clones.

TRBV29-1	many	-	TRBJ2-7	TGCAGCGTTGAGATCCGGGCGGGCGAGCAGTACTTC	CSVEIRAGEQYF
TRBV15	-	-	TRBJ1-3	TGTGCCACCAGCAGAGACGACCAGGACACCATATATTTT	CATSRDDQDTIYF
TRBV20-1	-	-	TRBJ1-2	TGCAGCGTGAGAACCCATATCTATGGCTACACCTTC	CSVRTHIYGYTF
TRBV15	many	-	TRBJ1-1	TGTGCCACCAGCAGCCACCGCGGGGGCACTGAAGCTTTCTTT	CATSSHRGGTEAFF
TRBV10-3	-	TRBD1	TRBJ2-7	TGTGCCACCTCGGGACAGGGCTACGAGCAGTACTTC	CATSGQGYEQYF
TRBV7-3	-	TRBD1	TRBJ2-7	TGTGCCAGCAGCCCACGAAGCCGGGACAGGGAGAGCTCCTACGAGCAGTACTTC	CASSPRSRDRESSYEQYF
TRBV10-3	few	-	TRBJ2-5	-	CAISWASGTRYF
TRBV5-4	many	-	TRBJ1-2	TGTGCCAGCAGTTTGGGGTGGGTCGGCTACACCTTC	CASSLGWVGYTF
TRBV19	many	-	TRBJ2-7	TGTGCCAGTTCGGACAGAACCTACGAGCAGTACTTC	CASSDRTYEQYF
TRBV7-9	-	-	TRBJ1-2	TGTGCCAGCAGCTTAGCGCGGGGGCAGAGCTATGGCTACACCTTC	CASSLARGQSYGYTF
TRBV2	many	-	TRBJ1-5	TGTGCCAGCAGTGTCAGGGATGGGCAGCCCCAGCATTTT	CASSVRDGQPQHF
TRBV15	-	-	TRBJ2-7	TGTGCCACCAGCAGAGAAGGGGCTAGCTCCGAGCAGTACTTC	CATSREGASSEQYF
TRBV29-1	medium-sized	-	TRBJ1-6	TGCAGCGTGCGGGTAGTGGGAGGCAATTCACCCCTCCACTTT	CSVRVVGGNSPLHF
TRBV11-3	many	-	TRBJ1-4	TGTGCCAGCAGCTTAGGAGAAAAACTGTTTTTT	CASSLGEKLFF
TRBV19	-	TRBD1	TRBJ1-4	TGTGCCAGTAGTAGGACAGGAGGGGATGAAAAACTGTTTTTT	CASSRTGGDEKLFF
TRBV5-4	few	TRBD2	TRBJ2-3	TGTGCCAGCAGCTTGTACCTAGCGGGGATGCCCGGCCTTTGGTATTTT	CASSLYLAGMPGLWYF
TRBV9	-	TRBD2	TRBJ2-1	TGTGCCAGCAGCGTAAGCGGGGGGGCCAATGAGCAGTTCTTC	CASSVSGGANEQFF
TRBV20-1	many	TRBD2	TRBJ2-1	TGCAGTGCTAGAGGAGGCAGCGGGAGAATCTATGAGCAGTTCTTC	CSARGGSGRIYEQFF
TRBV20-1	-	TRBD1	TRBJ2-7	TGCAGTGCTTGCCGGACAGGGCCAACCTACGAGCAGTACTTC	CSACRTGPTYEQYF
TRBV19	-	-	TRBJ1-1	TGTGCCAGTAGTATTGCTCTCCATGAAGCTTTCTTT	CASSIALHEAFF
TRBV11-2	-	TRBD1	TRBJ2-5	TGTGCCAGCAGCTTTGGGACAGGGAAGGGAGAGACCCAGTACTTC	CASSFGTGKGETQYF
TRBV25-1	-	-	TRBJ2-1	TGTGCCAGCAGTTCCGAATTGGGTGAGCAGTCCTTC	CASSSELGEQSF
TRBV24-1	-	-	TRBJ2-5	TGTGCCACCTCCAACTACGAGACCCAGTACTTC	CATSNYETQYF
TRBV24-1	-	-	TRBJ2-5	TGTGCCACCAGTGATCCGGGATATCAAGAGACCCAGTACTTC	CATSDPGYQETQYF
TRBV5-1	many	-	TRBJ2-3	TGCGCCAGCAGCCGAGGGCACCGGGACAAGACGTCAGATACGCAGTATTTT	CASSRGHRDKTSDTQYF